This entry lists 21 T cell receptor beta chains sequenced from one sample in a study of memory CD4+ T cells and cytomegalovirus serostatus. Single viable CD3+CD4+CD8-CD45RO+ cells were sorted as the memory CD4+ T cells. The table came from immunoSEQ multiplex PCR; TCRdb's copy has only in-frame clones and leaves some out. Of tens of thousands of clones in the sample, roughly 76% were seen once. Sequenced material: memory CD4+ T cells from blood. Source of these receptors: an adult in good health and CMV-seropositive.

The chain couples TRBV27 to TRBJ2-1; D gene ambiguous. There are 13 residues in the CDR3. Germline-derived CDR1 and CDR2 are MNHEY and SMNVEV (reference sequence). V was shortened by 2 bases and J by 5 bases, with 7 bases between the two germline ends. CDR3 in amino acids: CASSLPADNEQFF. As DNA, the CDR3 is TGTGCCAGCAGTTTACCGGCGGACAATGAGCAGTTCTTC.

The chain carries TRBV5-1 and TRBJ2-5; D gene ambiguous. Trimming stripped 6 bases from V and 2 bases from J, with 14 bases between. Germline CDR1 SGHRS, CDR2 YFSETQ. CDR3 length: 14 residues. DNA of the CDR3: TGCGCCAGCAAAGAACAGCCAACTCAAGAGACCCAGTACTTC. Protein product: CASKEQPTQETQYF.

Note on this clone: Other DNA sequences in the sample encode the same CDR3. This rearrangement joins TRBV7-3 to TRBJ1-3; D gene unclear. The CDR3 is 13 residues long. The germline CDR1 and CDR2 sequences are SGHTA and FQGTGA. The V and J ends lost 2 bases and 1 base respectively, with 3 bases between them. The CDR3 sequence: CASSLGSGNTIYF. Here the CDR3 DNA reads TGTGCCAGCAGCTTAGGGTCTGGAAACACCATATATTTT.

This clone has a single count. The chain links TRBV9 to TRBJ1-3; no clear D gene. The CDR3 loop spans 12 amino acids. Trimming cost V 0 bases and J 4 bases, with 2 bases left between them. Per the germline V gene, CDR1 is SGDLS and CDR2 is YYNGEE. For the CDR3, the DNA is TGTGCCAGCAGCGTAGGCGGAAACACCATATATTTT. This translates into CASSVGGNTIYF.

This chain links TRBV11-2 with TRBJ2-3; D unresolved. V lost 5 bases to trimming and J lost 5 bases, with 17 bases between them. The CDR3 consists of 15 residues. Per the germline V gene, CDR1 is SGHAT and CDR2 is FQNNGV. This CDR3 reads CASSPVLMGGDTQYF. The CDR3 DNA sequence: TGTGCCAGCAGCCCGGTCTTAATGGGCGGAGATACGCAGTATTTT.

The chain employs TRBV13 and TRBJ2-2, with 7 bases identical to TRBD2. V shed 6 bases, J shed 5 bases, and the junction held 15 bases outside the gene matches. This CDR3 is built from 17 residues. Germline CDR1 is PRHDT and CDR2 is FYEKMQ (reference sequence). The CDR3 nucleotides read TGTGCCAGCAGATCCGACAGTACTAGCGAAAAGACCGGGGAGCTGTTTTTT. This gives the protein CASRSDSTSEKTGELFF.

This chain links TRBV7-3 with TRBJ2-1; 11 positions match TRBD2. The ends lost 5 bases at V and 8 bases at J; junction bases unmatched: 8. CDR3 length: 15 amino acids. Per the germline V gene, CDR1 is SGHTA and CDR2 is FQGTGA. CDR3 amino acids: CASSVAGGPGYEQFF. The CDR3 region has the DNA TGTGCCAGCAGCGTAGCGGGGGGGCCTGGGTATGAGCAGTTCTTC.

The CDR3 DNA reads as TGTGCCAGCAGCTTGACCCGCGGGTCCTACAATGAGCAGTTCTTC. It yields the protein CASSLTRGSYNEQFF. V usage is TRBV11-2 and J usage is TRBJ2-1, with D tentatively TRBD2 (5 bases). CDR3 length equals 15 residues. Per the germline V gene, CDR1 is SGHAT and CDR2 is FQNNGV. Trimming removed 3 bases from V and 1 base from J, with 10 bases in between. Full variable domain (outside the CDR3, taken from reference TRBV11-2 and TRBJ2-1): EAGVAQSPRYKIIEKRQSVAFWCNPISGHATLYWYQQILGQGPKLLIQFQNNGVVDDSQLPKDRFSAERLKGVDSTLKIQPAKLEDSAVYLCASSLTRGSYNEQFFGPGTRLTVL.

The rearrangement uses TRBV18 and TRBJ1-3; D ambiguous. The CDR3 loop spans 15 amino acids. Germline V CDR1 and CDR2: KGHSH, LQKENI. Trimming stripped 2 bases from V and 0 bases from J, with 8 bases between. The CDR3 loop is CASSPGRSSGNTIYF. CDR3 sequence (DNA): TGTGCCAGCTCACCAGGACGGTCCTCTGGAAACACCATATATTTT.

The V call is TRBV7-2, the J call TRBJ1-1; a possible D gene is TRBD1 (6 bases). CDR1 SGHTA and CDR2 FQGNSA come from the germline V gene. Trimming cost V 5 bases and J 1 base, with 14 bases left between them. The length of the CDR3 is 15 residues. The CDR3 sequence: CASSLQGFGNTEAFF. The DNA for the CDR3 is TGTGCCAGCAGCCTACAGGGATTCGGGAACACTGAAGCTTTCTTT.

The rearrangement joins TRBV7-2 to TRBJ2-7; weak D call: TRBD2 (6 bases). Germline V gene lookup returns CDR1 SGHTA and CDR2 FQGNSA. The germline V and J ends were trimmed by 2 bases and 4 bases, with 15 bases remaining between them. The CDR3 runs 15 residues. The CDR3 DNA is TGTGCCAGCAGCTTAAAGGGCGGGATGGATTACGAGCAGTACTTC. Its translation: CASSLKGGMDYEQYF.

The V and J genes are TRBV27 and TRBJ1-1, with D unresolved. V lost 5 bases and J lost 0, with 16 bases in between. Germline assignment: CDR1 MNHEY and CDR2 SMNVEV (reference sequence). The CDR3 extends over 16 amino acids. This CDR3 reads CASSPGYPKLNTEAFF. CDR3 DNA sequence: TGTGCCAGCAGTCCGGGATACCCCAAGTTGAACACTGAAGCTTTCTTT.

The chain carries TRBV11-2 and TRBJ2-7; D unresolved. CDR3 length: 13 amino acids. Germline CDR1 and CDR2: SGHAT and FQNNGV. Trimming pared 5 bases from V and 4 bases from J, leaving 12 bases between. The CDR3 nucleotides are TGTGCCAGCAGCATCGGGTACTCGTACGAGCAGTACTTC. Its translation: CASSIGYSYEQYF. The full variable domain, with the rest looked up from reference TRBV11-2 and TRBJ2-7, is EAGVAQSPRYKIIEKRQSVAFWCNPISGHATLYWYQQILGQGPKLLIQFQNNGVVDDSQLPKDRFSAERLKGVDSTLKIQPAKLEDSAVYLCASSIGYSYEQYFGPGTRLTVT.

The chain recombines TRBV5-6 with TRBJ1-5; 9 nucleotides align to TRBD1. CDR3 length: 16 amino acids. Germline CDR1 reads SGHDT; CDR2 reads YYEEEE. J lost 4 bases, V lost 2 bases, and 7 bases had no gene match. The chain's CDR3 is CASSLYTTGGNQPQHF. The DNA for the CDR3 is TGTGCCAGCAGCTTATACACGACAGGGGGAAATCAGCCCCAGCATTTT.

This chain connects TRBV30 to TRBJ1-6; 7 nucleotides align to TRBD1. From germline, CDR1 is GTSNPN and CDR2 SVGIG (reference sequence). After removal of 4 bases from V and 8 bases from J, the junction contained 5 bases not matched to a gene. The CDR3 has 13 residues. CDR3 residues: CAWNDRVDSPLHF. The CDR3 nucleotides are TGTGCCTGGAACGACAGGGTTGATTCACCCCTCCACTTT.

The genes are TRBV7-2 and TRBJ1-1, with 8 bases identical to TRBD1. V trimming: 5 bases; J trimming: 1 base; junction bases outside the gene matches: 6. Germline lookup yields CDR1 SGHTA and CDR2 FQGNSA. The CDR3 extends over 15 amino acids. Here the CDR3 reads CASSRTGTGNTEAFF. The CDR3 coding sequence is TGTGCCAGCAGCCGTACTGGGACAGGGAACACTGAAGCTTTCTTT.

The gene calls are TRBV5-1 and TRBJ2-6; D ambiguous. The length of the CDR3 is 16 residues. The germline CDR1 and CDR2 sequences are SGHRS and YFSETQ. Trimming stripped 4 bases from V and 0 bases from J, with 11 bases between. The CDR3 nucleotides read TGCGCCAGCAGCCTCACGACGGTCTCTGGGGCCAACGTCCTGACTTTC. Its protein is CASSLTTVSGANVLTF.

V usage is TRBV28 and J usage is TRBJ1-5; weak D call: TRBD1 (6 bases). CDR1 is MDHEN, CDR2 SYDVKM, per germline. The CDR3 totals 19 residues. Trimming took off 6 bases at V and 2 bases at J, with 26 bases between the two ends. In DNA, the CDR3 is TGTGCCAGCAGAAAGACCCTGGGGGTTGGGACATCGGGCAATCAGCCCCAGCATTTT. Protein sequence: CASRKTLGVGTSGNQPQHF.

The chain carries TRBV7-2 and TRBJ2-1; D gene unclear. The germline V gene encodes CDR1 SGHTA and CDR2 FQGNSA. Trimming cost V 5 bases and J 1 base, with 9 bases left between them. The CDR3 covers 14 residues. The CDR3 coding sequence is TGTGCCAGCAGCCCCGATTGGTCCTACAATGAGCAGTTCTTC. Its protein is CASSPDWSYNEQFF.

This clone was detected once. This sequence joins TRBV28 and TRBJ1-2; D is undetermined. From germline, CDR1 is MDHEN and CDR2 SYDVKM. V gave up 3 bases and J gave up 8 bases, with 7 bases separating them. There are 11 residues in the CDR3. Here the CDR3 reads CASSFRSGYTF. The DNA of the CDR3 is TGTGCCAGCAGTTTCCGGTCCGGCTACACCTTC.

V gene TRBV30 combines with J gene TRBJ1-2, with D uncertain. The CDR3 totals 13 residues. Germline V gives CDR1 GTSNPN, CDR2 SVGIG (reference sequence). The V end lost 7 bases, the J end lost 2 bases, and 14 bases lay between the germline ends. This CDR3 reads CAFSRAPNYGYTF. The CDR3, as DNA: TGTGCCTTTTCCCGCGCCCCGAACTATGGCTACACCTTC.